This entry describes one T cell receptor (beta chain). Sequencing was performed with immunoSEQ multiplex PCR; in TCRdb, only in-frame clones are kept and a portion is missing. The sample yields around 220,000 clones, approximately 80% seen once. The data are from a study of blood T cell repertoires in COVID-19. V was clipped by 5 bases and J by 3 bases, with 25 bases between them. Looked up from germline, CDR1 is SGDLS and CDR2 is YYNGEE. The CDR3 length is 18 residues. Sequences were obtained from peripheral blood. The chain couples TRBV9 to TRBJ2-3; D may be TRBD1 (6 bases). The TCR comes from a woman aged 80 or older with COVID-19, enrolled during active disease. CDR3 sequence: CASRGPRDTQVGTDTQYF. CDR3 coding DNA: TGTGCCAGCAGAGGTCCCCGGGACACCCAAGTTGGTACAGATACGCAGTATTTT.